Listed below are T cell receptor beta chains from one sample, sequenced in a study of identical twins' blood T cells. TCRdb reprocessed the 5' RACE reads with MiXCR, giving one entry per CDR3 protein. The table shows hundreds of thousands of distinct CDR3 sequences, with around 30% occurring only once. Sequencing was done on a sample of PBMCs. Every receptor here comes from a woman between 18 and 49 years old in good health. CDR3s include the opening cysteine and the closing phenylalanine or tryptophan. D genes are given only for firm matches. The size field is filled for only some rows; it gives once, few, many or a size class.

D	V	J	size	CDR3	DNA
.	TRBV29-1	TRBJ2-3	.	CSVSSRDTDTQYF	TGCAGCGTTAGTTCCCGGGACACAGATACGCAGTATTTT
.	TRBV29-1	TRBJ2-5	few	CSVVGYQETQYF	TGCAGCGTTGTAGGGTATCAAGAGACCCAGTACTTC
.	TRBV20-1	TRBJ1-3	few	CSAWGRGNTIYF	TGCAGTGCATGGGGTCGAGGAAACACCATATATTTT
TRBD1	TRBV20-1	TRBJ1-2	many	CSGGQGSYGYTF	TGCAGTGGAGGACAGGGGTCCTATGGCTACACCTTC
TRBD2	TRBV20-1	TRBJ2-1	.	CSARLRLAGVSSYNEQFF	TGCAGTGCTCGCCTGAGGCTAGCGGGAGTTAGCTCCTACAATGAGCAGTTCTTC
.	TRBV29-1	TRBJ2-7	few	CSASGGYYEQYF	TGCAGCGCCTCTGGGGGCTACTACGAGCAGTACTTC
.	TRBV20-1	TRBJ2-1	.	CSPAGEVDEQFF	TGCAGTCCGGCAGGGGAAGTGGATGAGCAGTTCTTC
.	TRBV19	TRBJ1-2	few	CASSMANRVGGYGYTF	TGTGCCAGTAGTATGGCCAACAGGGTCGGTGGCTATGGCTACACCTTC
.	TRBV7-2	TRBJ2-7	.	CASSSELPYEQYF	TGTGCCAGCAGCTCAGAGCTCCCCTACGAGCAGTACTTC
.	TRBV20-1	TRBJ1-2	few	CSAFWGANYGYTF	TGCAGTGCTTTTTGGGGAGCTAACTATGGCTACACCTTC
.	TRBV5-1	TRBJ2-2	.	CASSSRSGGTGELFF	TGCGCCAGCAGCTCTCGCTCCGGGGGTACCGGGGAGCTGTTTTTT
.	TRBV6-2/TRBV6-3	TRBJ2-5	.	CASSYSRGKYERGTQYF	TGTGCCAGCAGTTACTCGAGGGGCAAGTACGAAAGAGGGACCCAGTACTTC
TRBD1	TRBV19	TRBJ1-4	.	CASSQTGETNEKLFF	TGTGCCAGTAGTCAGACAGGGGAAACTAATGAAAAACTGTTTTTT
TRBD2	TRBV18	TRBJ2-7	.	CASSPSASGTYEQYF	TGTGCCAGCTCACCAAGTGCTAGCGGAACCTACGAGCAGTACTTC
.	TRBV18	TRBJ2-7	.	CASSGQNEQYF	TGTGCCAGCTCTGGACAGAACGAGCAGTACTTC
TRBD1	TRBV20-1	TRBJ1-3	.	CSASYRGLGNTIYF	TGCAGTGCTAGCTACAGGGGGCTGGGAAACACCATATATTTT
.	TRBV5-1	TRBJ1-1	few	CASSLIGRDTEAFF	TGCGCCAGCAGCTTAATAGGGAGGGACACTGAAGCTTTCTTT
.	TRBV7-2	TRBJ2-3	.	CASSLDRADTQYF	TGTGCCAGCAGCCTCGACCGTGCGGATACGCAGTATTTT
.	TRBV12-3/TRBV12-4	TRBJ2-2	.	CASTEGGLDTGELFF	TGTGCCAGCACCGAAGGAGGGTTGGACACCGGGGAGCTGTTTTTT
.	TRBV12-3/TRBV12-4	TRBJ2-2	few	CASSLSRDNTGELFF	TGTGCCAGCAGTTTGTCACGGGACAACACCGGGGAGCTGTTTTTT
.	TRBV4-3	TRBJ1-1	.	CASGQGGQRVNTEAFF	TGCGCCAGCGGCCAAGGGGGGCAGAGAGTGAACACTGAAGCTTTCTTT
.	TRBV6-1	TRBJ1-2	few	CASSEEPADPLCHF	TGTGCCAGCAGTGAAGAACCGGCAGACCCATTGTGTCACTTC
.	TRBV6-5	TRBJ2-1	.	CASSYRSHNEQFF	TGTGCCAGCAGTTACAGGTCGCACAATGAGCAGTTCTTC
.	TRBV19	TRBJ1-5	few	CASSPGTVNQPQHF	TGTGCCAGTAGTCCCGGGACGGTCAATCAGCCCCAGCATTTT
TRBD1	TRBV18	TRBJ1-6	.	CASSANRGKESPLHF	TGTGCCAGCTCAGCTAACAGGGGAAAAGAATCACCCCTCCACTTT
.	TRBV4-2	TRBJ1-3	few	CASSPHSDRNSGNTIYF	TGTGCCAGCAGCCCTCATTCCGACAGGAACTCTGGAAACACCATATATTTT
.	TRBV4-2	TRBJ1-3	.	CASSQVSGGNSGSTIYF	TGTGCCAGCAGCCAAGTTTCCGGGGGCAACTCTGGAAGCACCATATATTTT
TRBD1	TRBV7-9	TRBJ2-3	.	CASGQGPSTDTQYF	TGTGCCAGCGGACAGGGGCCCAGCACAGATACGCAGTATTTT
TRBD2	TRBV7-9	TRBJ2-5	.	CASSSPGGSQETQYF	TGTGCCAGCAGCTCCCCGGGGGGGAGCCAAGAGACCCAGTACTTC
.	TRBV7-2	TRBJ1-2	few	CASSLVPTSIYGYTF	TGTGCCAGCAGCTTAGTGCCCACTTCCATCTATGGCTACACCTTC
.	TRBV29-1	TRBJ1-3	few	CSANFGGGDTIYF	TGCAGCGCAAACTTCGGAGGGGGGGACACCATATATTTT
.	TRBV6-6	TRBJ1-3	.	CASSYGGDSGNTIYF	TGTGCCAGCAGTTATGGGGGCGACTCTGGAAACACCATATATTTT
TRBD1	TRBV6-4	TRBJ2-1	few	CASSPTLKTGLDEQFF	TGTGCCAGCAGTCCCACACTTAAGACAGGGTTGGATGAGCAGTTCTTC
.	TRBV5-5	TRBJ1-1	few	CASSARTYTEAFF	TGTGCCAGCAGCGCACGGACGTACACTGAAGCTTTCTTT
TRBD1	TRBV3-1	TRBJ1-3	.	CASSQRGTGRTIYF	TGTGCCAGCAGCCAACGAGGGACAGGGAGGACCATATATTTT
.	TRBV6-4	TRBJ2-1	.	CASSFSGLSPYNEQFF	TGTGCCAGCAGTTTCTCGGGGCTCTCCCCCTACAATGAGCAGTTCTTC
TRBD1	TRBV6-5	TRBJ2-5	many	CASTFLTGSQETQYF	TGTGCCAGCACCTTTTTGACAGGGTCACAAGAGACCCAGTACTTC
.	TRBV27	TRBJ1-2	.	CASTWEGGSGYTF	TGTGCCAGCACTTGGGAAGGGGGATCTGGCTACACCTTC
TRBD2	TRBV13	TRBJ2-1	few	CASSPGLAERNEQFF	TGTGCCAGCAGCCCTGGACTAGCGGAAAGGAATGAGCAGTTCTTC
TRBD2	TRBV6-5	TRBJ2-1	few	CASSYLRASGRETYNEQFF	TGTGCCAGCAGTTATCTCCGGGCTAGCGGGAGAGAAACCTACAATGAGCAGTTCTTC
.	TRBV12-3/TRBV12-4	TRBJ1-1	.	CTSSLGARGEAFF	TGTACCAGCAGTTTGGGGGCTAGAGGTGAAGCTTTCTTT
.	TRBV6-4	TRBJ2-1	few	CASSRYSYNEQFF	TGTGCCAGCAGCCGATACTCCTACAATGAGCAGTTCTTC
.	TRBV7-6	TRBJ2-1	.	CASSFTNGQFF	TGTGCCAGCAGCTTCACGAATGGGCAGTTCTTC
TRBD1	TRBV20-1	TRBJ1-5	many	CSASRQGDSNQPQHF	TGCAGTGCTAGTAGACAGGGGGACAGCAATCAGCCCCAGCATTTT
.	TRBV14	TRBJ1-2	.	CASSQVRAAYGYTF	TGTGCCAGCAGCCAAGTTAGGGCGGCCTATGGCTACACCTTC
TRBD1	TRBV29-1	TRBJ2-3	few	CTLARGRGNTQYF	TGCACCCTTGCAAGGGGGCGAGGGAATACGCAGTATTTT
.	TRBV3-1	TRBJ2-3	many	CASSSRGDTQYF	TGTGCCAGCAGTTCTCGGGGAGATACGCAGTATTTT
.	TRBV11-2	TRBJ1-3	few	CASSLAPPGRSGNTIYF	TGTGCCAGCAGCTTAGCCCCCCCAGGACGCTCTGGAAACACCATATATTTT
.	TRBV7-9	TRBJ1-4	.	CASDGATNEKLFF	TGTGCCAGCGACGGGGCAACTAATGAAAAACTGTTTTTT
.	TRBV7-9	TRBJ1-1	.	CASSFPTGRMNTEAFF	TGTGCCAGCAGCTTTCCCACTGGACGAATGAACACTGAAGCTTTCTTT
TRBD1	TRBV2	TRBJ1-1	.	CASKPGQHRAEVFF	TGTGCCAGCAAGCCGGGACAGCACCGGGCTGAAGTTTTCTTT
.	TRBV6-1	TRBJ1-2	few	CASTHYGYTF	TGTGCCAGCACCCACTATGGCTACACCTTC
.	TRBV5-1	TRBJ1-4	.	CASSQGAENEKLFF	TGCGCCAGCAGCCAGGGAGCAGAGAATGAAAAACTGTTTTTT
.	TRBV2	TRBJ2-7	few	CAILLGVSQGSEQYF	TGTGCCATCCTTCTAGGGGTGTCGCAGGGATCCGAGCAGTACTTC
TRBD1	TRBV9	TRBJ1-3	.	CASSSRDRENTIYF	TGTGCCAGCAGCTCTAGGGACAGGGAAAACACCATATATTTT